Following are 32 T cell receptor beta chains from one sample sequenced in a study of human T cells and chemical hapten exposure. Each CDR3 protein gets one entry after TCRdb re-called the RACE reads with MiXCR. The profile shows around 130,000 distinct CDR3 sequences, roughly 12% of them singletons. Time point given: patch test 3, about 24 weeks after DPC sensitization. Treatment meaning: therapeutic diphenylcyclopropenone sensitization with weekly scalp DPC. Material: whole blood, obtained in connection with sensitization to the hapten diphenylcyclopropenone (DPC). These receptors all come from a woman between 45 and 65 years old with alopecia areata. Some clones in this sample may be carry-over from other donors' samples.

This clonotype came up many times. V is TRBV20-1 and J is TRBJ2-1, with TRBD1 matching over 10 bases. The CDR3 is 18 amino acids. The germline V gene encodes CDR1 DFQATT and CDR2 SNEGSKA (reference sequence). J was trimmed by 6 bases and V by 0 bases; bases with no gene match: 14. In DNA form, the CDR3 reads TGCAGTGCTAGAGATCTAGCTTCGGCCCGGGACAGGGGCAATGAGCAGTTCTTC. Its protein product is CSARDLASARDRGNEQFF.

The rearrangement uses TRBV10-3 and TRBJ1-1; D is unresolved. V gave up 4 bases and J gave up 2 bases, with 11 bases separating them. This CDR3 region has 14 residues. Germline CDR1 ENHRY, CDR2 SYGVKD. CDR3: CAISAGTSNTEAFF. CDR3 DNA: TGTGCCATCAGTGCTGGCACTTCCAACACTGAAGCTTTCTTT.

The chain joins TRBV4-1 to TRBJ2-3; 7 nucleotides line up with TRBD1. Germline assignment: CDR1 MGHRA and CDR2 YSYEKL. Unmatched junction bases numbered 6, after V lost 6 bases and J lost 3 bases. This CDR3 region has 14 residues. CDR3 sequence reads: CASRATQGTDTQYF. CDR3 coding DNA: TGCGCCAGCAGGGCTACACAGGGGACAGATACGCAGTATTTT.

The V and J genes are TRBV18 and TRBJ2-5; 8 bases agree with TRBD1. The CDR3 length is 14 residues. J gave up 5 bases and V 4 bases, and 6 bases lay outside the gene matches. Germline lookup yields CDR1 KGHSH and CDR2 LQKENI. The DNA of the CDR3 is TGTGCCAGCTCACGGGCAGGGGGCGCCGAGACCCAGTACTTC. This translates into CASSRAGGAETQYF.

The rearrangement links TRBV7-3 to TRBJ2-5, with TRBD2 matching over 9 bases. Germline trimming cut 0 bases from V and 2 bases from J; bases unmatched to any gene: 1. The length of the CDR3 is 15 residues. Per germline, CDR1 SGHTA and CDR2 FQGTGA. CDR3 amino acids: CASSLTSGGQETQYF. Written as DNA, the CDR3 is TGTGCCAGCAGCTTAACTAGCGGGGGACAAGAGACCCAGTACTTC.

The CDR3 DNA sequence: TGTGCCAGCCGACAGGGGGATCAGCCCCAGCATTTT. This translates into CASRQGDQPQHF. The chain links TRBV6-5 to TRBJ1-5; 9 nucleotides align to TRBD1. Germline lookup yields CDR1 MNHEY and CDR2 SVGAGI. The V segment lost 8 bases and the J segment 5 bases; nucleotides outside the gene matches: 1. The CDR3 loop spans 12 amino acids.

This chain links TRBV2 with TRBJ2-7; 9 bases agree with TRBD1. This CDR3 is built from 14 residues. Germline V gene data show CDR1 as SNHLY and CDR2 as FYNNEI. V was clipped by 8 bases and J by 3 bases; unmatched bases: 8. Here the CDR3 DNA reads TGTGCCAGCGGAACAGGGGGCCTTAGCTACGAGCAGTACTTC. Translation: CASGTGGLSYEQYF.

This chain joins TRBV10-2 and TRBJ1-1, with D hard to call. There are 13 residues in the CDR3. With 0 bases removed from V and 1 base from J, the gap between germline ends came to 3 bases. In germline, CDR1 is WSHSY, CDR2 SAAADI. In DNA, the CDR3 is TGCGCCAGCAGTGAGTCGGGGAACACTGAAGCTTTCTTT. Translated, it gives CASSESGNTEAFF.

This chain links TRBV7-2 with TRBJ2-3; tentatively, D is TRBD1 (6 bases). Trimming removed 1 base from V and 1 base from J, with 12 bases in between. This CDR3 spans 16 amino acids. The V gene's germline CDR1 is SGHTA and CDR2 FQGNSA. The chain's CDR3 is CASSLGVQGRTDTQYF. The DNA of the CDR3 is TGTGCCAGCAGCTTAGGGGTGCAGGGGCGCACAGATACGCAGTATTTT.

This clonotype was observed at least ten times. The chain employs TRBV21-1 and TRBJ2-3. TRBV21-1 is recorded as a pseudogene. The CDR3 is made up of 11 amino acids. The CDR3 loop is CASSDTDTQYF. As DNA, the CDR3 is TGTGCCAGCAGCGACACAGATACGCAGTATTTT.

This clonotype was seen at least ten times. The chain carries TRBV5-4 and TRBJ2-7; TRBD1 or TRBD2 may be the D gene (6 bases each). Trimming removed 4 bases at V and 6 bases at J, with 17 bases between. The CDR3 has 14 residues. Looked up from germline, CDR1 is SGHNT and CDR2 is YYREEE (reference sequence). CDR3 sequence (DNA): TGTGCCAGCAGCCCCGGGGGCCGTTCCGGCGAGCAGTACTTC. Residues: CASSPGGRSGEQYF.

This clonotype showed up many times. This chain links TRBV30 with TRBJ2-3; D might be TRBD2 (6 bases). This CDR3 region has 15 residues. V was shortened by 2 bases and J by 4 bases, with 16 bases between the two germline ends. Germline assignment: CDR1 GTSNPN and CDR2 SVGIG (reference sequence). Here the CDR3 reads CAWSPRGRIADTQYF. Written as DNA, the CDR3 is TGTGCCTGGAGTCCCCGGGGGAGGATCGCAGATACGCAGTATTTT.

This clonotype has just a few counts. This chain uses TRBV7-2 with TRBJ2-3; D call uncertain. V was cut by 5 bases and J by 0 bases, with 12 bases left in between. Germline V gives CDR1 SGHTA, CDR2 FQGNSA. The CDR3 is 15 amino acids. The CDR3 is CASSPRSSSTDTQYF. The CDR3 region has the DNA TGTGCCAGCAGCCCCCGTAGCAGTAGCACAGATACGCAGTATTTT.

This clonotype was recorded a few times. The chain carries TRBV6-5 and TRBJ2-7; tentatively, D is TRBD1 or TRBD2 (7 bases each). Germline-derived CDR1 and CDR2 are MNHEY and SVGAGI. Trimming took off 2 bases at V and 5 bases at J, with 16 bases between the two ends. The CDR3 spans 15 residues. Here the CDR3 reads CASSYPRQGGHEQYF. DNA for the CDR3: TGTGCCAGCAGTTACCCTAGACAGGGAGGGCACGAGCAGTACTTC.

This clonotype was recorded at least ten times. One end of the junction fails to match germline, which may point to a read error. V usage is TRBV12-3 or TRBV12-4 and J usage is TRBJ2-7; D unresolved. This CDR3 comprises 12 residues. This CDR3 reads CASSLGLYEQYF. In nucleotides, the CDR3 is TGTGCCAGCAGCTTAGGCCTCTACGAGCAGTACTTC.

This clonotype was detected only a few times. The CDR3 protein is CASSFGLAGGPSVDTQYF. The CDR3 DNA reads TGCGCCAGCAGCTTTGGGCTAGCGGGAGGGCCCTCGGTAGATACGCAGTATTTT. The chain is built from TRBV5-1 and TRBJ2-3; 12 bases fit TRBD2. CDR1 and CDR2 (germline): SGHRS, YFSETQ. The V segment lost 2 bases and the J segment 5 bases; nucleotides outside the gene matches: 12. The CDR3 extends over 18 amino acids.

This clonotype was counted many times. J is TRBJ2-7 and V is TRBV7-2; no definite D call. This CDR3 is 12 amino acids long. Per the germline V gene, CDR1 is SGHTA and CDR2 is FQGNSA. Trimming removed 6 bases at V and 5 bases at J, with 11 bases between. CDR3 amino acids: CASRPPGNEQYF. The CDR3 nucleotides read TGTGCCAGCAGGCCCCCCGGCAACGAGCAGTACTTC.

This clonotype showed up just a few times. The V gene is TRBV7-8, the J gene TRBJ2-5, with D possibly being TRBD1 or TRBD2 (5 bases each). Germline V gives CDR1 SGHVS, CDR2 FQNEAQ. CDR3 length: 16 residues. Trimming left V 2 bases short and J 3 bases short, with 16 bases between. The CDR3 spells CASSLMGEIPEETQYF. The DNA for the CDR3 is TGTGCCAGCAGCTTAATGGGGGAGATTCCTGAAGAGACCCAGTACTTC. Supplemented by reference TRBV7-8 and TRBJ2-5, the full variable domain reads GAGVSQSPRYKVAKRGQDVALRCDPISGHVSLFWYQQALGQGPEFLTYFQNEAQLDKSGLPSDRFFAERPEGSVSTLKIQRTQQEDSAVYLCASSLMGEIPEETQYFGPGTRLLVL.

This clonotype was seen repeatedly, ten times or more. The chain recombines TRBV7-2 with TRBJ1-2; D remains unclear. The V end was cut by 1 base, the J end by 6 bases, with 9 bases between. Looked up from germline, CDR1 is SGHTA and CDR2 is FQGNSA. The length of the CDR3 is 13 residues. The CDR3 reads CASSLGEGDGYTF. CDR3 DNA sequence: TGTGCCAGCAGCTTAGGCGAGGGAGATGGCTACACCTTC.

This clonotype was seen many times. This sequence joins TRBV3-1 and TRBJ2-2; D is unresolved. The germline V gene has CDR1 LGHDT and CDR2 YNNKEL (reference sequence). With 6 bases removed from V and 7 bases from J, the gap between germline ends came to 6 bases. This CDR3 comprises 11 residues. The DNA of the CDR3 is TGTGCCAGCAGTCTAAGCGGGGAGCTGTTTTTT. It translates to CASSLSGELFF.

This clonotype occurred many times. The chain has TRBV12-3 or TRBV12-4 and TRBJ1-1, with D unclear. With 1 base removed from V and 3 bases from J, the gap between germline ends came to 9 bases. This CDR3 contains 14 residues. The DNA for the CDR3 is TGTGCCAGCAGTTTAGAAGCAGGCGACACTGAAGCTTTCTTT. This codes for CASSLEAGDTEAFF.

This chain uses TRBV20-1 with TRBJ1-5, with TRBD1 identical over 8 bases. The trim removed 3 bases at V and 6 bases at J, leaving 7 bases unmatched. Germline V gives CDR1 DFQATT, CDR2 SNEGSKA (reference sequence). The CDR3 runs to 14 residues. The CDR3 is CSARGTGWGQPQHF. Here the CDR3 DNA reads TGCAGTGCTAGGGGGACAGGTTGGGGTCAGCCCCAGCATTTT.

The chain recombines TRBV4-3 with TRBJ1-5; 7 nucleotides line up with TRBD1. The length of the CDR3 is 15 residues. J lost 7 bases, V lost 1 base, and 7 bases had no gene match. From germline, CDR1 is LGHNA and CDR2 YSLEER. The DNA for the CDR3 is TGCGCCAGCAGCCAAGGACAGGGTCTCCGGCAGCCCCAGCATTTT. Translation gives CASSQGQGLRQPQHF.

V usage is TRBV28 and J usage is TRBJ1-5; 7 nucleotides agree with TRBD1. The CDR3 totals 12 residues. With 5 bases clipped from V and 7 bases from J, the junction kept 2 bases outside the gene matches. The V gene's germline CDR1 is MDHEN and CDR2 SYDVKM. In DNA form, the CDR3 reads TGTGCCAGCAGTCACAGGGGCCAGCCCCAGCATTTT. Translation: CASSHRGQPQHF.

This clonotype was seen ten or more times. This rearrangement joins TRBV12-3 or TRBV12-4 to TRBJ2-1; 10 bases match TRBD2. The V and J ends lost 5 bases and 1 base, in that order; junction bases with no gene match: 8. The CDR3 is 17 amino acids. CDR3 residues: CASSRILAGPSYNEQFF. The CDR3, as DNA: TGTGCCAGCAGTCGGATACTAGCGGGGCCTTCCTACAATGAGCAGTTCTTC.

This clonotype was seen ten or more times. The gene calls are TRBV10-3 and TRBJ2-3, with TRBD1 matching 7 bases. Losses at the gene ends were 7 bases for V and 5 bases for J; bases not matched to a gene: 6. The germline V gene has CDR1 ENHRY and CDR2 SYGVKD. The CDR3 runs 13 residues. The CDR3 nucleotides are TGTGCCATCACTGGGCAGGGGGAAGATACGCAGTATTTT. Translation: CAITGQGEDTQYF.

This clonotype was seen more than once but under ten times. This chain connects TRBV5-4 to TRBJ1-1, with D possibly being TRBD1 (6 bases). The CDR3 is 14 residues long. V dropped 4 bases and J dropped 0 bases, with 10 bases sitting between them. Germline values: CDR1 SGHNT, CDR2 YYREEE (reference sequence). The CDR3 spells CASSTTGVNTEAFF. As DNA, the CDR3 is TGTGCCAGCAGCACGACAGGAGTGAACACTGAAGCTTTCTTT. Full variable domain (missing parts from reference TRBV5-4 and TRBJ1-1): ETGVTQSPTHLIKTRGQQVTLRCSSQSGHNTVSWYQQALGQGPQFIFQYYREEENGRGNFPPRFSGLQFPNYSSELNVNALELDDSALYLCASSTTGVNTEAFFGQGTRLTVV.

The V gene is TRBV15, the J gene TRBJ1-1; 9 positions agree with TRBD1. Per the germline V gene, CDR1 is LNHNV and CDR2 is YYDKDF (reference sequence). This CDR3 is built from 17 residues. The J segment lost 0 bases and the V segment lost 5 bases, leaving 10 bases of the junction unmatched. The CDR3 is CATSGPGTGKLNTEAFF. In DNA form, the CDR3 reads TGTGCCACCAGCGGCCCCGGGACAGGGAAGCTGAACACTGAAGCTTTCTTT.

Many counts were recorded for this clonotype. The chain carries TRBV9 and TRBJ2-2, with D hard to call. Trimming removed 5 bases at V and 1 base at J, with 6 bases between. Germline values: CDR1 SGDLS, CDR2 YYNGEE. CDR3 length: 13 residues. CDR3 region: CASSPENTGELFF. The CDR3 DNA follows: TGTGCCAGCAGTCCTGAGAACACCGGGGAGCTGTTTTTT.

This clonotype was picked up many times. The chain couples TRBV12-3 or TRBV12-4 to TRBJ2-6, with D hard to call. The CDR3 loop spans 15 amino acids. The ends were cut back, 7 bases at V and 2 bases at J, with 12 bases in the middle. CDR3 in DNA: TGTGCCAGCAAAGATAATAGGGCTGGGGCCAACGTCCTGACTTTC. This sequence encodes CASKDNRAGANVLTF.

This clonotype was seen at least ten times. The chain uses TRBV12-3 or TRBV12-4 and TRBJ1-5; TRBD1 might be the D (5 bases). The V end was cut by 1 base, the J end by 6 bases, with 19 bases between. The CDR3 is 17 amino acids. This chain's CDR3 is CASSLGTTGFRVQPQHF. CDR3 bases: TGTGCCAGCAGTTTAGGGACAACAGGCTTCCGGGTTCAGCCCCAGCATTTT.

The rearrangement joins TRBV27 to TRBJ1-2, with TRBD1 identical over 8 bases. Unmatched junction bases numbered 13, after V lost 8 bases and J lost 8 bases. The CDR3 runs to 14 residues. CDR1 and CDR2 (germline): MNHEY, SMNVEV (reference sequence). DNA for the CDR3: TGTGCCAGCGGAGGACAGGGAGGTCGATCCGGCTACACCTTC. Its protein is CASGGQGGRSGYTF.